The 13 T cell receptor beta chains presented below share a single source sample, sequenced in a study of shared clonotypes between healthy human individuals. Method: immunoSEQ multiplex PCR; TCRdb's copy keeps in-frame clones and lacks some. The repertoire holds millions of clones, with 85% to 95% as singletons. Positive CCR7 selection of CD45RO-negative cells yielded the naive CD8 cells, and terminally differentiated effector memory CD45RA+ cells were excluded. The specimen was naive CD8+ T cells from PBMCs. The receptors stem from a man aged 18 to 35 in good health. Some clones in this sample may be carry-over from other donors' samples.

V and J are TRBV27 and TRBJ2-1; no firm D call. V gave up 8 bases and J gave up 10 bases, with 12 bases separating them. This CDR3 is 11 amino acids long. The germline V gene encodes CDR1 MNHEY and CDR2 SMNVEV (reference sequence). Written as DNA, the CDR3 is TGTGCCAGCGGATTCCCCTGGGAGCAGTTCTTC. Encoded protein: CASGFPWEQFF.

This clone was detected only once. The chain carries TRBV29-1 and TRBJ2-5; maybe TRBD2 (7 bases). Trimming stripped 4 bases from V and 4 bases from J, with 19 bases between. CDR1 is SQVTM and CDR2 is ANQGSEA in the germline V gene. This CDR3 region has 15 residues. The CDR3 region is CSVAEGGWVGETQYF. Here the CDR3 DNA reads TGCAGCGTTGCCGAGGGGGGGTGGGTTGGAGAGACCCAGTACTTC.

The gene calls are TRBV6-6 and TRBJ2-3; unclear D gene. Trimming stripped 4 bases from V and 2 bases from J, with 10 bases between. Germline CDR1 and CDR2: MNHNY and SVGAGI (reference sequence). The CDR3 length is 14 residues. CDR3 DNA sequence: TGTGCCAGCAGTTCCAGGTTGTACACAGATACGCAGTATTTT. As protein: CASSSRLYTDTQYF.

The sample holds a few counts of this clone. This chain connects TRBV16 to TRBJ1-1; D ambiguous. Germline V gives CDR1 KGHSY, CDR2 FQNENV. V lost 2 bases and J 7 bases, leaving 11 bases between the germline ends. This CDR3 region has 13 residues. The chain's CDR3 is CASSQRDWSEAFF. CDR3 in DNA: TGTGCCAGCAGCCAACGCGACTGGAGTGAAGCTTTCTTT.

The chain uses TRBV28 and TRBJ2-7; 8 bases match TRBD2. In germline, CDR1 is MDHEN, CDR2 SYDVKM. CDR3 length: 15 residues. The V gene end was trimmed by 8 bases and the J gene end by 2 bases; junction bases not matched to a gene: 11. CDR3 DNA: TGTGCCAGCTCCGGGGGGGAGCCGTCCACCTACGAGCAGTACTTC. The encoded protein is CASSGGEPSTYEQYF. Full variable domain (remainder filled in from reference TRBV28 and TRBJ2-7): DVKVTQSSRYLVKRTGEKVFLECVQDMDHENMFWYRQDPGLGLRLIYFSYDVKMKEKGDIPEGYSVSREKKERFSLILESASTNQTSMYLCASSGGEPSTYEQYFGPGTRLTVT.

To note about this clone: This sample includes further DNA sequences coding for the same CDR3. The chain recombines TRBV7-9 with TRBJ2-2; no clear D. Germline assignment: CDR1 SEHNR and CDR2 FQNEAQ (reference sequence). Trimming removed 5 bases from V and 6 bases from J, with 10 bases in between. The CDR3 covers 13 residues. CDR3 DNA sequence: TGTGCCAGCAGCCCCGGTCGGGCCGGGGAGCTGTTTTTT. Translating gives CASSPGRAGELFF.

J is TRBJ2-2 and V is TRBV7-9; 8 nucleotides agree with TRBD2. Per germline, CDR1 SEHNR and CDR2 FQNEAQ (reference sequence). After removal of 6 bases from V and 8 bases from J, the junction contained 11 bases not matched to a gene. The CDR3 consists of 15 residues. CDR3 residues: CASRPEAGGPGELFF. The CDR3 nucleotides are TGTGCCAGCAGGCCGGAGGCGGGAGGCCCTGGGGAGCTGTTTTTT.

V is TRBV7-9 and J is TRBJ1-4; D unresolved. CDR1 and CDR2 (germline): SEHNR, FQNEAQ (reference sequence). The CDR3 is 15 residues long. Deletions cut 4 bases from V and 3 bases from J, with 12 bases between. CDR3 amino acids: CASSSRTGANEKLFF. DNA of the CDR3: TGTGCCAGCAGCTCCCGGACCGGGGCTAATGAAAAACTGTTTTTT.

This clone was seen only a few times. The CDR3 nucleotides read TGCGCCAGCAGTGACGGGCAGGGTGAAAAACTGTTTTTT. Translation: CASSDGQGEKLFF. V gene TRBV10-1 combines with J gene TRBJ1-4; TRBD1 might be the D (5 bases). Trimming shortened V by 3 bases and J by 7 bases, and 9 bases separated the two germline ends. The CDR3 contains 13 residues. The V gene's germline CDR1 is WNHNN and CDR2 SYGVQD (reference sequence).

The J gene is TRBJ2-2, the V gene TRBV7-9; 7 bases map to TRBD1. Germline CDR1 is SEHNR and CDR2 is FQNEAQ (reference sequence). The ends lost 5 bases at V and 6 bases at J; junction bases unmatched: 0. This CDR3 is 12 amino acids long. CDR3 nucleotide sequence: TGTGCCAGCAGCGGGACAGCCGGGGAGCTGTTTTTT. Protein sequence: CASSGTAGELFF.

The chain is built from TRBV5-4 and TRBJ2-1, with 11 positions matching TRBD1. This CDR3 has 15 residues. Trimming at V came to 3 bases and at J to 8 bases, leaving 7 bases not matched to a gene. Germline-derived CDR1 and CDR2 are SGHNT and YYREEE (reference sequence). The CDR3 spells CASSSRTGGLYEQFF. The CDR3 DNA follows: TGTGCCAGCAGCTCCAGGACAGGGGGCCTGTATGAGCAGTTCTTC. The full variable domain, in which reference TRBV5-4 and TRBJ2-1 provide the parts outside the CDR3, is ETGVTQSPTHLIKTRGQQVTLRCSSQSGHNTVSWYQQALGQGPQFIFQYYREEENGRGNFPPRFSGLQFPNYSSELNVNALELDDSALYLCASSSRTGGLYEQFFGPGTRLTVL.

The chain employs TRBV28 and TRBJ1-3; D call uncertain. The CDR3 loop spans 17 amino acids. The germline V gene has CDR1 MDHEN and CDR2 SYDVKM. V was pared by 7 bases and J by 2 bases, with 21 bases between. As DNA, the CDR3 is TGTGCCAGCACCCTTTTCCTTGGGCCACAGCCTGGAAACACCATATATTTT. This encodes CASTLFLGPQPGNTIYF.

Remarks on this clone: In the same sample, other DNA sequences code for this CDR3. This chain uses TRBV4-1 with TRBJ2-7; no firm D call. Trimming cost V 1 base and J 3 bases, with 4 bases left between them. The CDR3 runs to 12 residues. CDR1 is MGHRA, CDR2 YSYEKL, per germline. CDR3 in amino acids: CASSQGRYEQYF. The CDR3 DNA reads TGCGCCAGCAGCCAAGGTCGCTACGAGCAGTACTTC.